Below are 21 T cell receptor beta chains sequenced from a single sample in a study of regulatory T cells in long-lasting Graves disease. The sample's time point: newly diagnosed GD, antithyroid drugs for less than 3 months. Extracted PBMC RNA gave rise to the TCR library. Assembly of TCR beta libraries relied on iRepertoire HTBI primers together with Arm-PCR of CDR3 regions. TCRdb called the multiplex PCR reads again in MiXCR, with one record for every CDR3 protein. This sample has hundreds of thousands of distinct CDR3 sequences, with 15% to 20% found just once. These data were also filed under a second study, of T cells in Graves' hyperthyroidism and ophthalmopathy.

Here the sequenced sample was peripheral blood mononuclear cells (PBMCs), taken at new diagnosis, from a patient treated with antithyroid drugs. Receptor source: a woman in her 30s with Graves disease.

This clonotype has ten or more counts. The chain carries TRBV6-1 and TRBJ1-1, with no clear D. The germline CDR1 and CDR2 sequences are MNHNS and SASEGT. V lost 10 bases to trimming and J lost 2 bases, with 8 bases between them. The CDR3 spans 11 residues. This CDR3 is CATSLNTEAFF. The CDR3 region has the DNA TGTGCCACCTCTTTAAACACTGAAGCTTTCTTT.

This chain joins TRBV20-1 and TRBJ2-5, with 12 nucleotides matching TRBD2. CDR3 length: 13 amino acids. CDR1 is DFQATT, CDR2 SNEGSKA, per germline (reference sequence). V was pared by 7 bases and J by 4 bases, with 4 bases of the junction left unmatched. The CDR3 loop reads CSEEGLAGETQYF. The DNA of the CDR3 is TGCAGTGAGGAGGGACTAGCGGGAGAGACCCAGTACTTC.

The chain carries TRBV5-1 and TRBJ2-2, with TRBD2 matching 7 bases. After removal of 0 bases from V and 5 bases from J, the junction contained 7 bases not matched to a gene. Germline values: CDR1 SGHRS, CDR2 YFSETQ. CDR3 length: 16 residues. The CDR3 DNA reads TGCGCCAGCAGCTTGGCCCCCGGGGGAGGGACCGGGGAGCTGTTTTTT. It is translated as CASSLAPGGGTGELFF.

This rearrangement joins TRBV5-1 to TRBJ2-6; 9 bases align to TRBD1. V was pared by 4 bases and J by 1 base, with 6 bases of the junction left unmatched. The germline V gene encodes CDR1 SGHRS and CDR2 YFSETQ. The CDR3 is 17 residues long. CDR3 DNA sequence: TGCGCCAGCAGCAGACGGGACAGGGTGTCTGGGGCCAACGTCCTGACTTTC. Protein product: CASSRRDRVSGANVLTF.

About this clonotype: Since a much larger clone is just one base distant, this may be a read error. The CDR3 reads CASRQGKDNQPQHF. The CDR3 coding sequence is TGTGCCAGCAGACAGGGAAAGGACAATCAGCCCCAGCATTTT. This chain links TRBV2 with TRBJ1-5, with D perhaps matching TRBD1 (6 bases). The CDR3 loop spans 14 amino acids. From germline, CDR1 is SNHLY and CDR2 FYNNEI. V lost 6 bases, J lost 3 bases, and 12 bases lay in between.

V gene TRBV29-1 combines with J gene TRBJ2-7; TRBD2 might be the D (5 bases). CDR1 is SQVTM and CDR2 is ANQGSEA in the germline V gene. This CDR3 is 13 amino acids long. Trimming removed 7 bases from V and 2 bases from J, with 15 bases in between. CDR3 protein: CSARGRITYEQYF. CDR3 coding DNA: TGCAGCGCCCGAGGGCGCATAACCTACGAGCAGTACTTC.

This clonotype was observed a few times. The J gene is TRBJ1-4, the V gene TRBV3-1; D gene uncertain. The CDR3 contains 15 residues. With 3 bases removed from V and 7 bases from J, the gap between germline ends came to 15 bases. Germline V gene data show CDR1 as LGHDT and CDR2 as YNNKEL (reference sequence). CDR3 amino acids: CASSHSSSTGEKLFF. The CDR3 DNA sequence: TGTGCCAGCAGCCACTCGTCGTCGACTGGTGAAAAACTGTTTTTT.

The V and J genes are TRBV5-1 and TRBJ2-7; D is uncertain. Germline CDR1 is SGHRS and CDR2 is YFSETQ. The ends were cut back, 0 bases at V and 3 bases at J, with 4 bases in the middle. The CDR3 loop spans 12 amino acids. This chain's CDR3 is CASSLDFYEQYF. In DNA form, the CDR3 reads TGCGCCAGCAGCTTGGACTTCTACGAGCAGTACTTC.

The sample holds many counts of this clonotype. The V call is TRBV5-1, the J call TRBJ2-1, with TRBD2 as a possible D gene (5 bases). V was trimmed by 4 bases and J by 5 bases, leaving 13 bases between them. The CDR3 extends over 14 amino acids. Per the germline V gene, CDR1 is SGHRS and CDR2 is YFSETQ. The CDR3 is CASSRQVRDNEQFF. The CDR3 coding sequence is TGCGCCAGCAGCCGGCAGGTGAGGGACAATGAGCAGTTCTTC.

The V gene is TRBV20-1, the J gene TRBJ2-3; D possibly matches TRBD1 or TRBD2 (6 bases each). Trimming left V 3 bases short and J 14 bases short, with 21 bases between. The CDR3 is 13 amino acids. CDR1 is DFQATT, CDR2 SNEGSKA, per germline (reference sequence). CDR3 nucleotide sequence: TGCAGTGCTAGTGAGATGCCTACAGGGAGGCGGTATTTT. This encodes CSASEMPTGRRYF.

This rearrangement joins TRBV9 to TRBJ2-5, with 9 bases identical to TRBD1. Germline CDR1 reads SGDLS; CDR2 reads YYNGEE. The CDR3 has 15 residues. Trimming removed 1 base from V and 5 bases from J; junction bases left unmatched: 6. CDR3 loop: CASSVWDRAWETQYF. As DNA, the CDR3 is TGTGCCAGCAGCGTATGGGACAGGGCTTGGGAGACCCAGTACTTC.

This clonotype has a count of ten or more. V and J are TRBV11-2 and TRBJ2-5; possibly TRBD1 or TRBD2 for D (6 bases each). Germline CDR1 SGHAT, CDR2 FQNNGV. The ends were cut back, 1 base at V and 4 bases at J, with 13 bases in the middle. The CDR3 sequence is 15 residues long. DNA of the CDR3: TGTGCCAGCAGCTTAGTAGGGGGGATTGGAGAGACCCAGTACTTC. This encodes CASSLVGGIGETQYF. The complete variable domain, with remaining parts taken from reference TRBV11-2 and TRBJ2-5, reads EAGVAQSPRYKIIEKRQSVAFWCNPISGHATLYWYQQILGQGPKLLIQFQNNGVVDDSQLPKDRFSAERLKGVDSTLKIQPAKLEDSAVYLCASSLVGGIGETQYFGPGTRLLVL.

This clonotype showed up just a few times. The chain links TRBV30 to TRBJ1-6; 9 bases agree with TRBD1. The CDR3 consists of 14 residues. The V and J ends lost 8 bases and 16 bases, in that order; junction bases with no gene match: 18. In germline, CDR1 is GTSNPN, CDR2 SVGIG (reference sequence). The CDR3 spells CAGTGSGAWRLLHF. The CDR3 region has the DNA TGTGCCGGGACAGGGTCGGGGGCATGGCGCCTTCTCCACTTT. The full variable domain, its missing parts supplied by reference TRBV30 and TRBJ1-6, is SQTIHQWPATLVQPVGSPLSLECTVEGTSNPNLYWYRQAAGRGLQLLFYSVGIGQISSEVPQNLSASRPQDRQFILSSKKLLLSDSGFYLCAGTGSGAWRLLHFGNGTRLTVT.

This clonotype was picked up many times. The chain links TRBV28 to TRBJ2-3, with 10 bases identical to TRBD2. In germline, CDR1 is MDHEN, CDR2 SYDVKM. V lost 5 bases to trimming and J lost 4 bases; unmatched junction nucleotides: 12. This CDR3 has 17 amino acids. CDR3 region: CASSPSPGAGGADTQYF. The CDR3 nucleotides are TGTGCCAGCAGTCCCTCCCCGGGAGCGGGAGGGGCAGATACGCAGTATTTT.

This clonotype has a count of ten or more. The rearrangement joins TRBV3-1 to TRBJ1-1; D is unresolved. The CDR3 spans 14 residues. V dropped 2 bases and J dropped 4 bases, with 11 bases sitting between them. Germline assignment: CDR1 LGHDT and CDR2 YNNKEL (reference sequence). The CDR3 DNA reads TGTGCCAGCAGCCAAATCGTAGGCGGCACTGAAGCTTTCTTT. It encodes CASSQIVGGTEAFF.

In its sample, this clonotype was seen a few times. Here the CDR3 reads CASSQDLFDEKLFF. DNA of the CDR3: TGTGCCAGCAGCCAAGATTTGTTCGATGAAAAACTGTTTTTT. The chain combines TRBV3-1 with TRBJ1-4; D is ambiguous. Trimming took off 0 bases at V and 6 bases at J, with 8 bases between the two ends. The germline V gene encodes CDR1 LGHDT and CDR2 YNNKEL (reference sequence). The CDR3 loop spans 14 amino acids.

The table lists this clonotype with many counts. The gene calls are TRBV30 and TRBJ2-7; 9 bases are a match to TRBD2. Germline-derived CDR1 and CDR2 are GTSNPN and SVGIG (reference sequence). Germline trimming cut 1 base from V and 0 bases from J; bases unmatched to any gene: 7. The CDR3 length is 16 residues. CDR3 sequence: CAWSDLAGPGSYEQYF. CDR3 nucleotide sequence: TGTGCCTGGAGTGACCTAGCGGGACCTGGCTCCTACGAGCAGTACTTC.

The CDR3 is CASSEGGRGPTDTQYF. The CDR3 DNA reads TGTGCCAGCAGTGAAGGGGGCAGGGGTCCTACAGATACGCAGTATTTT. The rearrangement uses TRBV2 and TRBJ2-3; D perhaps matches TRBD1 (6 bases). The V gene lost 1 base and the J gene lost 3 bases, with 14 bases spanning the gap. Germline CDR1 is SNHLY and CDR2 is FYNNEI. The CDR3 has 16 amino acids.

The sample holds many counts of this clonotype. The chain has TRBV2 and TRBJ2-3, with 9 bases matching TRBD1. V gave up 6 bases and J gave up 3 bases; unmatched junction bases: 7. Germline lookup yields CDR1 SNHLY and CDR2 FYNNEI. CDR3 length equals 15 residues. Here the CDR3 DNA reads TGTGCCAGCAGCTTACAGGGGGCATGGACAGATACGCAGTATTTT. This encodes CASSLQGAWTDTQYF.

This clonotype has at least ten counts. This chain uses TRBV6-1 with TRBJ2-2; maybe TRBD2 (6 bases). The CDR3 spans 15 residues. Trimming took off 6 bases at V and 0 bases at J, with 11 bases between the two ends. Per the germline V gene, CDR1 is MNHNS and CDR2 is SASEGT. The CDR3 region is CASSEKRANTGELFF. CDR3 coding DNA: TGTGCCAGCAGCGAGAAGCGGGCGAACACCGGGGAGCTGTTTTTT.

In the case of this clonotype: Because the CDR3 is missing its conserved closing phenylalanine or tryptophan, this is likely a read error. The rearrangement uses TRBV12-5 and TRBJ2-1; TRBD2 might be the D (6 bases). Germline V gene sequence: CDR1 LGHNT, CDR2 FRNRAP. Trimming pared 7 bases from V and 7 bases from J, leaving 20 bases between. This CDR3 is 15 amino acids long. CDR3 protein: CASAIAGLVANEQFS. DNA for the CDR3: TGTGCTAGTGCCATCGCGGGACTCGTGGCGAATGAGCAGTTCTCC.